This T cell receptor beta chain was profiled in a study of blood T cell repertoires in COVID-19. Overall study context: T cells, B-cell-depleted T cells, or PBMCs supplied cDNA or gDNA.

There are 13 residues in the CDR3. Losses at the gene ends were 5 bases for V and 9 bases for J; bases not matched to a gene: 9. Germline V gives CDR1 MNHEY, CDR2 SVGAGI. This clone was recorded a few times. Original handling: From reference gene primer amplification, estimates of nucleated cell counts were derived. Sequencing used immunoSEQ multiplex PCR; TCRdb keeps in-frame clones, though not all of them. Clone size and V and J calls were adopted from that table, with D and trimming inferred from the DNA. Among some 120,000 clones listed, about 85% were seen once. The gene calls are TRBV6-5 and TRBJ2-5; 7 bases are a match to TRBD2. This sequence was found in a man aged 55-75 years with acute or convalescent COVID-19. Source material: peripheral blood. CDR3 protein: CASSQTSPKAQYF. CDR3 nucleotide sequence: TGTGCCAGCAGTCAGACTAGCCCCAAGGCCCAGTACTTC.